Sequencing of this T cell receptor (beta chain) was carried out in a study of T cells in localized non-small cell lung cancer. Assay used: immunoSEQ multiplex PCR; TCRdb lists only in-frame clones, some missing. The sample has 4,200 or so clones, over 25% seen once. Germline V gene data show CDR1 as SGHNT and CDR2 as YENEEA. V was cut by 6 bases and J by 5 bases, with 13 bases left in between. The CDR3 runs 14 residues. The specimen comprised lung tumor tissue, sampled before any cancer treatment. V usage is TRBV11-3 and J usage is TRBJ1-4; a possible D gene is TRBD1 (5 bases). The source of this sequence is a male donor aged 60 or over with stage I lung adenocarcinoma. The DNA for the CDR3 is TGTGCCAGCAGTCAGGGACGGGTAAATGAAAAACTGTTTTTT. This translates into CASSQGRVNEKLFF. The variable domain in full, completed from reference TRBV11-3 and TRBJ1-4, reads EAGVVQSPRYKIIEKKQPVAFWCNPISGHNTLYWYLQNLGQGPELLIRYENEEAVDDSQLPKDRFSAERLKGVDSTLKIQPAELGDSAVYLCASSQGRVNEKLFFGSGTQLSVL.